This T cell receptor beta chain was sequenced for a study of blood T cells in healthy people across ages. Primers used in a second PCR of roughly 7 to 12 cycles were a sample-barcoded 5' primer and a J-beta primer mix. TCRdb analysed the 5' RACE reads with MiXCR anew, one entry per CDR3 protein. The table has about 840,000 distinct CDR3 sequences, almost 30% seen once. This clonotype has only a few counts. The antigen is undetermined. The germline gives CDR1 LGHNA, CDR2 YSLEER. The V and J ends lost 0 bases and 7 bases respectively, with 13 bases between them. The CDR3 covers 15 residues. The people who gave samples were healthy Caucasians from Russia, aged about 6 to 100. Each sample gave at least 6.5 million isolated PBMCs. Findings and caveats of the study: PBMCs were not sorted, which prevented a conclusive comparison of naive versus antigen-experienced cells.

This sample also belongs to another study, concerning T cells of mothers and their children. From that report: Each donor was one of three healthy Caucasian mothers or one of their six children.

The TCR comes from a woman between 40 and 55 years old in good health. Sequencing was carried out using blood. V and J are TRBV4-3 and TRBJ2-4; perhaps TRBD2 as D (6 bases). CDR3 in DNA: TGCGCCAGCAGCCAAGATTTCGGGGGTTTTAACATTCAGTACTTC. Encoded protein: CASSQDFGGFNIQYF.